Sequencing of this T cell receptor beta chain was carried out in a study of long-term antiretroviral therapy in people with HIV. Study-wide context: Some samples came about a decade before the 2015 immediate-ART recommendation, and these were the earliest.

Donors each had at least one pre-ART PBMC sample and at least two post-ART ones. Germline CDR1 LGHNA, CDR2 YNFKEQ. The CDR3 runs to 16 residues. Trimming took 0 bases from V and 0 from J, leaving 10 bases between them. Assay version v3.0 of immunoSEQ was used, and it was run at survey level. Samples were sequenced targeting roughly 35,000-55,000 T-cell genomes each. The assay was immunoSEQ multiplex PCR, and TCRdb's table has in-frame clones only and misses some. The sample comprises tens of thousands of clones, approximately 85% of which are singletons, and around 3.8% rests with the top ten. The specimen comprised unsorted PBMCs, sampled 0.8 years before starting antiretroviral therapy. The chain uses TRBV4-2 and TRBJ2-3; D unclear. The clonotype comes from a man between 18 and 29 years old with HIV. CDR3 nucleotide sequence: TGTGCCAGCAGCCAAGAGGCCCACCTAAGCACAGATACGCAGTATTTT. Residues: CASSQEAHLSTDTQYF.